Sequencing of this T cell receptor beta chain was carried out in a study of graft-versus-host responses after intestinal transplantation. The CDR3 is 17 residues long. V lost 2 bases, J lost 0 bases, and 17 bases lay in between. CDR1 and CDR2 (germline): SGHNT, YYREEE (reference sequence). For this clone: No antigen is known for it.

Profiled with immunoSEQ multiplex PCR; TCRdb holds only in-frame clones, not every one. Here the sample spans some 82,000 clones, roughly 84% being singletons. The chain combines TRBV5-4 with TRBJ1-2, with D uncertain. The TCR originated in a human donor who was the organ donor for an intestinal transplant. This specimen was unstimulated CD8+ T cells sorted from spleen or lymph node cells, taken before transplant. The CDR3 nucleotides are TGTGCCAGCAGCTTAGTCGACTTCCTCCCAACTAACTATGGCTACACCTTC. This codes for CASSLVDFLPTNYGYTF.